These T cell receptor beta chains were read from a single sample in a study of glioma-infiltrating T cells after dendritic cell vaccination. Sequenced by immunoSEQ multiplex PCR; TCRdb stores in-frame clones only, minus some. The profile shows roughly 100,000 clones, 75% to 85% of them singletons. The sequencing used blood, collected before dendritic cell vaccination. The receptor set was obtained from a human donor with glioblastoma. CDR3s include the opening cysteine and the closing phenylalanine or tryptophan. Fields, in order: D gene, V gene, J gene, clone size, CDR3 protein, CDR3 DNA. D genes are given only for firm matches. Expanded clones get a size class; other rows say once, few or many, or leave the size out.

D gene: TRBD2; V gene: TRBV19; J gene: TRBJ2-5; clone size: NA; CDR3 protein: CASSPPLAGGETQYF; CDR3 DNA: TGTGCCAGTAGTCCTCCGCTAGCGGGGGGGGAGACCCAGTACTTC
D gene: NA; V gene: TRBV13; J gene: TRBJ2-3; clone size: NA; CDR3 protein: CASSLVPGNQYF; CDR3 DNA: TGTGCCAGCAGCTTAGTACCGGGGAATCAGTATTTT
D gene: NA; V gene: TRBV19; J gene: TRBJ2-7; clone size: NA; CDR3 protein: CASKRTASSYEQYF; CDR3 DNA: TGTGCCAGTAAACGGACAGCCAGCTCCTACGAGCAGTACTTC
D gene: TRBD1; V gene: TRBV5-5; J gene: TRBJ1-1; clone size: NA; CDR3 protein: CASSLLRTGPTEAFF; CDR3 DNA: TGTGCCAGCAGCTTGTTAAGGACAGGGCCCACTGAAGCTTTCTTT
D gene: TRBD1; V gene: TRBV18; J gene: TRBJ2-1; clone size: NA; CDR3 protein: CASSRPGQGAYNEQFF; CDR3 DNA: TGTGCCAGCTCACGTCCGGGACAGGGGGCTTACAATGAGCAGTTCTTC
D gene: TRBD1; V gene: TRBV6-4; J gene: TRBJ2-7; clone size: few; CDR3 protein: CARGTGGAYEQYF; CDR3 DNA: TGTGCCCGGGGGACAGGTGGTGCCTACGAGCAGTACTTC
D gene: TRBD1; V gene: TRBV5-6; J gene: TRBJ1-4; clone size: NA; CDR3 protein: CASSLGTGGDNEKLFF; CDR3 DNA: TGTGCCAGCAGCTTGGGGACAGGGGGCGATAATGAAAAACTGTTTTTT
D gene: NA; V gene: TRBV5-4; J gene: TRBJ2-7; clone size: few; CDR3 protein: CASSLAGLTYEQYF; CDR3 DNA: TGTGCCAGCAGCTTGGCGGGATTAACCTACGAGCAGTACTTC
D gene: NA; V gene: TRBV29-1; J gene: TRBJ1-1; clone size: NA; CDR3 protein: CSVGGRNTEAFF; CDR3 DNA: TGCAGCGTGGGGGGGCGGAACACTGAAGCTTTCTTT
D gene: TRBD1; V gene: TRBV4-1; J gene: TRBJ2-1; clone size: NA; CDR3 protein: CASSQWDRGDEQFF; CDR3 DNA: TGCGCCAGCAGCCAATGGGACAGGGGAGATGAGCAGTTCTTC
D gene: TRBD1; V gene: TRBV4-2; J gene: TRBJ1-1; clone size: NA; CDR3 protein: CASSQGTGAANTEAFF; CDR3 DNA: TGTGCCAGCAGCCAAGGGACAGGGGCGGCGAACACTGAAGCTTTCTTT
D gene: TRBD2; V gene: TRBV5-4; J gene: TRBJ2-7; clone size: NA; CDR3 protein: CASSFGTSGGAEQYF; CDR3 DNA: TGTGCCAGCAGCTTTGGGACTAGCGGGGGGGCGGAGCAGTACTTC
D gene: NA; V gene: TRBV30; J gene: TRBJ2-5; clone size: NA; CDR3 protein: CAWSGLDSQETQYF; CDR3 DNA: TGTGCCTGGAGTGGACTGGACAGTCAAGAGACCCAGTACTTC
D gene: TRBD2; V gene: TRBV5-1; J gene: TRBJ2-5; clone size: NA; CDR3 protein: CASRKLAGQQETQYF; CDR3 DNA: TGCGCCAGCAGGAAACTAGCGGGGCAACAAGAGACCCAGTACTTC
D gene: NA; V gene: TRBV6-1; J gene: TRBJ1-5; clone size: NA; CDR3 protein: CASSDTRGQPQHF; CDR3 DNA: TGTGCCAGCAGTGATACCAGGGGTCAGCCCCAGCATTTT
D gene: NA; V gene: TRBV27; J gene: TRBJ2-5; clone size: NA; CDR3 protein: CASSFDRSQETQYF; CDR3 DNA: TGTGCCAGCAGTTTTGATAGGAGCCAAGAGACCCAGTACTTC
D gene: TRBD2; V gene: TRBV7-6; J gene: TRBJ2-7; clone size: NA; CDR3 protein: CASSPTQRESYEQYF; CDR3 DNA: TGTGCCAGCAGCCCAACTCAGCGGGAGTCCTACGAGCAGTACTTC
D gene: NA; V gene: TRBV5-1; J gene: TRBJ1-2; clone size: many; CDR3 protein: CASSTGLNNYGYTF; CDR3 DNA: TGCGCCAGCAGCACAGGGCTAAACAACTATGGCTACACCTTC
D gene: TRBD2; V gene: TRBV27; J gene: TRBJ2-3; clone size: NA; CDR3 protein: CASRVGLAADTQYF; CDR3 DNA: TGTGCCAGCAGAGTTGGACTAGCGGCAGATACGCAGTATTTT
D gene: NA; V gene: TRBV11-3; J gene: TRBJ2-2; clone size: NA; CDR3 protein: CASIPRNTGELFF; CDR3 DNA: TGTGCCAGCATCCCCAGGAACACCGGGGAGCTGTTTTTT
D gene: NA; V gene: TRBV28; J gene: TRBJ2-2; clone size: NA; CDR3 protein: CASSLTADRTSTGELFF; CDR3 DNA: TGTGCCAGCAGCCTAACAGCCGACAGGACGAGCACCGGGGAGCTGTTTTTT
D gene: NA; V gene: TRBV4-3; J gene: TRBJ2-7; clone size: NA; CDR3 protein: CASSQDLAGAYEQYF; CDR3 DNA: TGCGCCAGCAGCCAAGATCTCGCAGGGGCCTACGAGCAGTACTTC
D gene: NA; V gene: TRBV27; J gene: TRBJ1-2; clone size: few; CDR3 protein: CASLDQGSYGYTF; CDR3 DNA: TGTGCCAGCCTCGATCAGGGCTCCTATGGCTACACCTTC
D gene: NA; V gene: TRBV5-5; J gene: TRBJ1-1; clone size: NA; CDR3 protein: CASSHSVLLNTEAFF; CDR3 DNA: TGTGCCAGCAGCCACAGTGTCTTATTGAACACTGAAGCTTTCTTT
D gene: NA; V gene: TRBV7-2; J gene: TRBJ2-3; clone size: NA; CDR3 protein: CASSLRVDRQPYF; CDR3 DNA: TGTGCCAGCAGCTTAAGGGTGGACAGACAGCCGTATTTT
D gene: NA; V gene: TRBV10-2; J gene: TRBJ2-3; clone size: few; CDR3 protein: CASSESSRQTDTQYF; CDR3 DNA: TGCGCCAGCAGTGAGTCATCAAGACAAACAGATACGCAGTATTTT
D gene: NA; V gene: TRBV15; J gene: TRBJ1-2; clone size: NA; CDR3 protein: CATSRSGPAGGYTF; CDR3 DNA: TGTGCCACCAGCAGATCCGGCCCCGCGGGTGGCTACACCTTC
D gene: TRBD1; V gene: TRBV2; J gene: TRBJ2-3; clone size: NA; CDR3 protein: CASQSDRVADTQYF; CDR3 DNA: TGTGCCAGCCAATCCGACAGGGTCGCAGATACGCAGTATTTT
D gene: NA; V gene: TRBV30; J gene: TRBJ1-2; clone size: NA; CDR3 protein: CAWSGGSKSGYTF; CDR3 DNA: TGTGCCTGGAGTGGTGGCAGTAAATCTGGCTACACCTTC
D gene: NA; V gene: TRBV7-8; J gene: TRBJ1-6; clone size: NA; CDR3 protein: CASSFRESPLHF; CDR3 DNA: TGTGCCAGCAGCTTCAGGGAATCACCCCTCCACTTT
D gene: NA; V gene: TRBV10-1; J gene: TRBJ2-2; clone size: NA; CDR3 protein: CASPPQAGNTGELFF; CDR3 DNA: TGCGCCAGCCCGCCCCAGGCAGGGAACACCGGGGAGCTGTTTTTT
D gene: TRBD1; V gene: TRBV19; J gene: TRBJ1-1; clone size: few; CDR3 protein: CASSITGGNTEAFF; CDR3 DNA: TGTGCCAGTAGCATCACAGGGGGCAACACTGAAGCTTTCTTT
D gene: TRBD1; V gene: TRBV5-1; J gene: TRBJ1-1; clone size: once; CDR3 protein: CASSPRGPEAFF; CDR3 DNA: TGCGCCAGCAGCCCCAGGGGGCCCGAAGCTTTCTTT
D gene: NA; V gene: TRBV2; J gene: TRBJ1-5; clone size: NA; CDR3 protein: CASRVRTERPQHF; CDR3 DNA: TGTGCCAGCAGAGTCCGGACTGAACGGCCCCAGCATTTT
D gene: TRBD2; V gene: TRBV7-9; J gene: TRBJ2-2; clone size: NA; CDR3 protein: CASSPGTSGGARTGELFF; CDR3 DNA: TGTGCCAGCAGCCCGGGGACTAGCGGGGGAGCGAGGACCGGGGAGCTGTTTTTT
D gene: NA; V gene: TRBV30; J gene: TRBJ2-7; clone size: NA; CDR3 protein: CAWSLYRVDEQYF; CDR3 DNA: TGTGCCTGGAGTTTATACAGGGTCGACGAGCAGTACTTC
D gene: TRBD2; V gene: TRBV7-9; J gene: TRBJ2-1; clone size: NA; CDR3 protein: CASLDPWGGNEQFF; CDR3 DNA: TGTGCCAGCCTTGATCCGTGGGGGGGGAATGAGCAGTTCTTC